The rows below give T cell receptor beta chains drawn from one sample of a study of blood T cell repertoires in COVID-19. The method was immunoSEQ multiplex PCR; TCRdb's version includes in-frame clones alone and lacks a portion of them. The table lists just over 90,000 clones, 90% of them singletons. The sequencing sample was made of peripheral blood. Every receptor here comes from a human donor with active COVID-19. The donor label of this sample is uncertain. Each CDR3 is given with its conserved first and last residue. D genes are given only for firm matches. Clone size is shown for a subset of rows, as once, few, many or a class of expanded clone.

clone size	V gene	D gene	J gene	CDR3 protein	CDR3 DNA
-	TRBV25-1	-	TRBJ1-2	CASSESGRLYGYTF	TGTGCCAGCAGTGAATCAGGCAGGCTCTATGGCTACACCTTC
-	TRBV7-3	TRBD2	TRBJ2-1	CASSSTSGGSSYNEQFF	TGTGCCAGCAGCTCTACTAGCGGGGGGAGCTCCTACAATGAGCAGTTCTTC
once	TRBV20-1	-	TRBJ1-1	CSAKDRGAFF	TGCAGTGCTAAGGACCGGGGGGCTTTCTTT
-	TRBV5-1	TRBD1	TRBJ1-4	CASSFLRDSSNEKLFF	TGCGCCAGCAGCTTCCTGAGGGACAGCTCAAATGAAAAACTGTTTTTT
-	TRBV6-2/TRBV6-3	-	TRBJ2-4	CASSYSTRDILAKNIQYF	TGTGCCAGCAGTTACTCTACGCGAGACATTCTAGCCAAAAACATTCAGTACTTC
-	TRBV14	-	TRBJ1-4	CASSQGLNRAYEKLFF	TGTGCCAGCAGCCAAGGCTTGAACAGGGCTTATGAAAAACTGTTTTTT
-	TRBV27	-	TRBJ2-3	CASSSVGVNTDTQYF	TGTGCCAGCAGTTCGGTGGGCGTCAACACAGATACGCAGTATTTT
-	TRBV28	-	TRBJ2-7	CASSLRGPRSSEQYF	TGTGCCAGCAGTTTAAGGGGCCCCCGGTCCTCGGAGCAGTACTTC
-	TRBV2	TRBD1	TRBJ1-2	CASSSRQGSGYTF	TGTGCCAGCAGCTCCCGACAGGGCTCTGGCTACACCTTC
few	TRBV12-3/TRBV12-4	-	TRBJ1-6	CASSLQASPLHF	TGTGCCAGCAGTTTACAAGCGTCACCCCTCCACTTT
-	TRBV20-1	-	TRBJ2-1	CSASNLGSSYNEQFF	TGCAGTGCTAGTAACCTAGGGAGCTCCTACAATGAGCAGTTCTTC
once	TRBV27	TRBD1	TRBJ2-2	CASGHRGKNTGELFF	TGTGCCAGCGGCCACAGGGGGAAAAACACCGGGGAGCTGTTTTTT
-	TRBV6-5	-	TRBJ1-2	CATSRGSANYGYTF	TGTGCCACCAGCCGGGGGTCAGCTAACTATGGCTACACCTTC
-	TRBV2	TRBD1	TRBJ2-2	CASTGQGVAGELFF	TGTGCCAGCACCGGACAGGGTGTGGCCGGGGAGCTGTTTTTT
-	TRBV11-2	TRBD1	TRBJ2-5	CASSSGGTGGFLGETQYF	TGTGCCAGCAGCTCCGGGGGGACAGGGGGCTTTTTGGGAGAGACCCAGTACTTC
few	TRBV5-1	TRBD1	TRBJ1-2	CASSLAGTGGGYTF	TGCGCCAGCAGCTTGGCCGGGACAGGGGGAGGCTACACCTTC
-	TRBV28	TRBD1	TRBJ2-3	CASSPRGQGSNTQYF	TGTGCCAGCAGTCCTCGAGGACAGGGCTCTAATACGCAGTATTTT
-	TRBV4-1	TRBD1	TRBJ2-5	CASSQGGPRQGLPTTQYF	TGCGCCAGCAGCCAAGGGGGTCCGCGACAGGGATTGCCCACGACCCAGTACTTC
-	TRBV15	-	TRBJ1-2	CATSTRGVLPDGYTF	TGTGCCACCAGCACCCGGGGGGTCTTACCCGATGGCTACACCTTC
-	TRBV4-3	TRBD1	TRBJ2-1	CASSPKPPRTGISYNEQFF	TGCGCCAGCAGCCCCAAACCACCCCGGACAGGGATTTCGTACAATGAGCAGTTCTTC
-	TRBV27	-	TRBJ2-5	CASTRDGQRETQYF	TGTGCCAGCACCCGGGACGGACAGAGGGAGACCCAGTACTTC
-	TRBV25-1	TRBD1	TRBJ2-7	CASSELPVWDSSYEQYF	TGTGCCAGCAGTGAATTGCCGGTCTGGGACAGTTCCTACGAGCAGTACTTC